This passage covers 22 T cell receptor beta chains from one sample sequenced in a study of cytomegalovirus exposure and HLA in healthy donors. The primer mix had 60 Vbeta and 13 Jbeta primers. Using immunoSEQ multiplex PCR, the repertoire was profiled, and TCRdb retains in-frame clones only, with some absent. The sample consists of 200,000 to 250,000 clones, more than 60% of them appearing once. The specimen was PBMCs. These receptors were collected from a girl aged 2 to 9 in good health and CMV-seronegative.

The chain couples TRBV4-1 to TRBJ2-2; the D is unclear. CDR1 is MGHRA and CDR2 is YSYEKL in the germline V gene. Trimming pared 0 bases from V and 1 base from J, leaving 9 bases between. The CDR3 spans 16 residues. The DNA of the CDR3 is TGCGCCAGCAGCCAAGATGCAGTGTTGAACACCGGGGAGCTGTTTTTT. This encodes CASSQDAVLNTGELFF.

This clone appeared a few times. The chain recombines TRBV6-1 with TRBJ2-7, with TRBD1 matching 7 bases. With 5 bases clipped from V and 5 bases from J, the junction kept 9 bases outside the gene matches. The CDR3 has 14 amino acids. Per the germline V gene, CDR1 is MNHNS and CDR2 is SASEGT. The DNA of the CDR3 is TGTGCCAGCAGTTCAGGGGGTGCGTTCGACGAGCAGTACTTC. It codes for CASSSGGAFDEQYF.

The rearrangement links TRBV19 to TRBJ2-7, with 12 positions matching TRBD1. V dropped 6 bases and J dropped 5; count of bases not matched to a gene: 14. The length of the CDR3 is 17 residues. Looked up from germline, CDR1 is LNHDA and CDR2 is SQIVND (reference sequence). The CDR3 DNA reads as TGTGCCAGTAGCGTGGAAATCACCGGGACAGGGGGCCACGAGCAGTACTTC. The encoded protein is CASSVEITGTGGHEQYF. The complete variable domain, with remaining parts taken from reference TRBV19 and TRBJ2-7, reads DGGITQSPKYLFRKEGQNVTLSCEQNLNHDAMYWYRQDPGQGLRLIYYSQIVNDFQKGDIAEGYSVSREKKESFPLTVTSAQKNPTAFYLCASSVEITGTGGHEQYFGPGTRLTVT.

The chain carries TRBV6-5 and TRBJ2-1; D may be TRBD2 (5 bases). V was clipped by 7 bases and J by 6 bases, with 16 bases between them. Germline-derived CDR1 and CDR2 are MNHEY and SVGAGI. The CDR3 is 14 residues long. The CDR3 spells CASMPGGVFNEQFF. The CDR3 DNA reads as TGTGCCAGCATGCCAGGAGGAGTCTTCAATGAGCAGTTCTTC.

The V gene is TRBV5-1, the J gene TRBJ1-1; unclear D gene. The germline V gene has CDR1 SGHRS and CDR2 YFSETQ. V lost 1 base to trimming and J lost 5 bases, with 12 bases between them. The length of the CDR3 is 14 residues. The CDR3 sequence is CASSLPAPGTEAFF. In DNA form, the CDR3 reads TGCGCCAGCAGCTTGCCCGCCCCCGGGACTGAAGCTTTCTTT.

The V call is TRBV4-1, the J call TRBJ1-1, with D tentatively TRBD1 (6 bases). CDR1 is MGHRA, CDR2 YSYEKL, per germline. The V end lost 0 bases, the J end lost 5 bases, and 10 bases lay between the germline ends. The length of the CDR3 is 14 residues. The CDR3 sequence: CASSQDQGGTEAFF. DNA of the CDR3: TGCGCCAGCAGCCAAGATCAAGGGGGAACTGAAGCTTTCTTT.

The V gene is TRBV7-3, the J gene TRBJ2-5; 8 bases map to TRBD2. Germline V gene data show CDR1 as SGHTA and CDR2 as FQGTGA. Losses at the gene ends were 5 bases for V and 5 bases for J; bases not matched to a gene: 7. The CDR3 spans 14 residues. CDR3 amino acids: CASSRIAGRETQYF. CDR3 bases: TGTGCCAGCAGCCGAATAGCGGGGCGGGAGACCCAGTACTTC.

The CDR3 region is CASSPTGRSNQPQHF. The CDR3 nucleotides are TGCGCCAGCAGCCCTACAGGACGTAGCAATCAGCCCCAGCATTTT. This sequence joins TRBV4-1 and TRBJ1-5; D might be TRBD1 (5 bases). The CDR3 has 15 amino acids. Germline CDR1 is MGHRA and CDR2 is YSYEKL. V was shortened by 4 bases and J by 0 bases, with 10 bases between the two germline ends.

V and J are TRBV6-1 and TRBJ2-1; D possibly corresponds to TRBD2 (6 bases). Germline V gene data show CDR1 as MNHNS and CDR2 as SASEGT. The V end was cut by 8 bases, the J end by 1 base, with 12 bases between. The CDR3 has 14 amino acids. CDR3 sequence (DNA): TGTGCCAGCCTCGTTGGGGGGTCCTACAATGAGCAGTTCTTC. Encoded protein: CASLVGGSYNEQFF.

A word on this clone: At the DNA level, this CDR3 is encoded by other sequences in the same sample as well. The chain combines TRBV6-5 with TRBJ2-7; 7 bases fit TRBD1. V gave up 6 bases and J gave up 3 bases; unmatched junction bases: 11. Germline V lookup: CDR1 MNHEY, CDR2 SVGAGI. There are 15 residues in the CDR3. CDR3 bases: TGTGCCAGCAGGACCGGGGCAACAGGGGTCTACGAGCAGTACTTC. Translating it yields CASRTGATGVYEQYF.

The V call is TRBV6-1, the J call TRBJ2-2; D is perhaps TRBD2 (6 bases). The CDR3 length is 15 residues. V was cut by 8 bases and J by 2 bases, with 15 bases left in between. Per germline, CDR1 MNHNS and CDR2 SASEGT. The chain's CDR3 is CASAGRGINTGELFF. CDR3 in DNA: TGTGCCAGCGCCGGCCGGGGGATCAACACCGGGGAGCTGTTTTTT.

This clone occurred once. This rearrangement joins TRBV5-5 to TRBJ2-1; D gene ambiguous. CDR3 size: 11 residues. V was cut by 7 bases and J by 5 bases, with 7 bases left in between. Germline values: CDR1 SGHKS, CDR2 YYEKEE (reference sequence). CDR3 DNA sequence: TGTGCCAGCTCCGCAGACAATGAGCAGTTCTTC. This encodes CASSADNEQFF.

The chain carries TRBV19 and TRBJ2-1; TRBD1 is a possible D gene (5 bases). The germline V gene encodes CDR1 LNHDA and CDR2 SQIVND (reference sequence). There are 13 residues in the CDR3. Trimming removed 5 bases from V and 5 bases from J, with 10 bases in between. In nucleotides, the CDR3 is TGTGCCAGTAGTTCTATGGGGCACAATGAGCAGTTCTTC. Its translation is CASSSMGHNEQFF.

This clone was seen just once. The chain joins TRBV7-9 to TRBJ1-4, with 7 nucleotides matching TRBD1. CDR1 and CDR2 (germline): SEHNR, FQNEAQ (reference sequence). The trim removed 4 bases at V and 8 bases at J, leaving 13 bases unmatched. This CDR3 contains 16 residues. The CDR3 nucleotides are TGTGCCAGCAGCTCGGACCTACGACAGGGTGGCGAAAAACTGTTTTTT. It encodes CASSSDLRQGGEKLFF.

The chain links TRBV29-1 to TRBJ2-7, with 10 bases fitting TRBD2. Germline assignment: CDR1 SQVTM and CDR2 ANQGSEA. The CDR3 spans 14 residues. Unmatched junction bases numbered 6, after V lost 2 bases and J lost 5 bases. The CDR3 region is CSVETLAGVDEQYF. The CDR3 DNA reads as TGCAGCGTTGAAACCCTAGCGGGGGTCGACGAGCAGTACTTC.

The V gene is TRBV7-9, the J gene TRBJ2-3; 7 nucleotides agree with TRBD1. The germline V gene has CDR1 SEHNR and CDR2 FQNEAQ (reference sequence). With V trimmed by 5 bases and J by 2 bases, 13 bases remained unmatched. CDR3 length equals 17 residues. In nucleotides, the CDR3 is TGTGCCAGCAGCCCTTTATCCGGGACAGCGTACACAGATACGCAGTATTTT. Its protein product is CASSPLSGTAYTDTQYF.

This clone was observed a handful of times. V usage is TRBV7-9 and J usage is TRBJ2-7, with TRBD1 matching 10 bases. The CDR3 length is 18 residues. V lost 4 bases to trimming and J lost 2 bases; unmatched junction nucleotides: 14. Germline-derived CDR1 and CDR2 are SEHNR and FQNEAQ (reference sequence). Written as DNA, the CDR3 is TGTGCCAGCAGCTCGGCCCAGAAAAGGACAGGGGGTACCTACGAGCAGTACTTC. Translation: CASSSAQKRTGGTYEQYF.

The rearrangement joins TRBV5-1 to TRBJ2-6; 9 positions agree with TRBD1. V lost 2 bases to trimming and J lost 2 bases; unmatched junction nucleotides: 8. This CDR3 comprises 18 residues. From germline, CDR1 is SGHRS and CDR2 YFSETQ. CDR3 sequence reads: CASSFTGTGNTGANVLTF. Here the CDR3 DNA reads TGCGCCAGCAGCTTTACCGGGACAGGGAACACTGGGGCCAACGTCCTGACTTTC. Variable domain in full (rest from reference TRBV5-1 and TRBJ2-6): KAGVTQTPRYLIKTRGQQVTLSCSPISGHRSVSWYQQTPGQGLQFLFEYFSETQRNKGNFPGRFSGRQFSNSRSEMNVSTLELGDSALYLCASSFTGTGNTGANVLTFGAGSRLTVL.

A remark on this clone: The junction differs from germline at one of its ends, possibly a read error. Other DNA sequences in this specimen translate into the identical CDR3. The chain couples TRBV13 to TRBJ1-1; TRBD1 aligns across 7 bases. Germline CDR1 and CDR2: PRHDT and FYEKMQ (reference sequence). CDR3 length equals 15 residues. The CDR3 nucleotides read TGCGCCAGCAGCAGATTAACGGGACAGATTCAAAAAGCTTTCTTT. Translating it yields CASSRLTGQIQKAFF.

The V and J genes are TRBV5-1 and TRBJ2-7; 11 nucleotides agree with TRBD1. The germline V gene has CDR1 SGHRS and CDR2 YFSETQ. CDR3 length equals 14 residues. Unmatched junction bases numbered 6, after V lost 4 bases and J lost 6 bases. CDR3: CASSQGQGAREQYF. DNA for the CDR3: TGCGCCAGCAGCCAAGGACAGGGGGCGCGCGAGCAGTACTTC.

The J gene is TRBJ2-1, the V gene TRBV19; perhaps TRBD2 as D (6 bases). The V gene's germline CDR1 is LNHDA and CDR2 SQIVND (reference sequence). V gave up 3 bases and J gave up 9 bases, with 15 bases separating them. CDR3 length equals 14 residues. The CDR3 here is CASSIQGRGSEQFF. CDR3 nucleotide sequence: TGTGCCAGTAGTATCCAGGGTCGGGGGAGTGAGCAGTTCTTC.

In its sample, this clone was seen once. The chain links TRBV30 to TRBJ2-3, with 7 bases that match TRBD2. V trimming: 8 bases; J trimming: 5 bases; junction bases outside the gene matches: 10. The CDR3 is 13 residues long. Germline V gene lookup returns CDR1 GTSNPN and CDR2 SVGIG (reference sequence). The CDR3 reads CALWGGAGDTQYF. DNA for the CDR3: TGTGCCCTTTGGGGGGGAGCGGGAGATACGCAGTATTTT.